What follows are 31 T cell receptor beta chains derived from one specimen sequenced in a study of blood T cell repertoires in COVID-19. The assay was immunoSEQ multiplex PCR, and TCRdb's table has in-frame clones only and misses some. Among tens of thousands of clones listed, 88% were seen once. Source material: peripheral blood. The receptors stem from a human donor in a cohort sampled during active COVID-19.

The chain joins TRBV7-3 to TRBJ2-6; a weak D match, TRBD1 (5 bases). The V and J ends lost 2 bases and 2 bases respectively, with 13 bases between them. Germline CDR1 reads SGHTA; CDR2 reads FQGTGA. This CDR3 contains 17 residues. The CDR3 DNA sequence: TGTGCCAGCAGCTTAGTCGGCAGGGTAACTGGGGCCAACGTCCTGACTTTC. This codes for CASSLVGRVTGANVLTF.

The V call is TRBV3-1 (or the pseudogene TRBV3-2), the J call TRBJ2-1, with 9 bases lining up with TRBD2. Germline CDR1 and CDR2: LGHDT and YNNKEL (reference sequence). The CDR3 has 15 amino acids. The trim removed 4 bases at V and 5 bases at J, leaving 6 bases unmatched. Written as DNA, the CDR3 is TGTGCCAGCAGCCTACTCGGACTAGCGAACAATGAGCAGTTCTTC. Its translation: CASSLLGLANNEQFF.

The J gene is TRBJ2-2, the V gene TRBV5-1; 9 bases align to TRBD1. In germline, CDR1 is SGHRS, CDR2 YFSETQ. With V trimmed by 2 bases and J by 3 bases, 5 bases remained unmatched. The CDR3 consists of 16 residues. This CDR3 reads CASSFTGGEDTGELFF. The CDR3 bases are TGCGCCAGCAGCTTCACAGGGGGCGAGGACACCGGGGAGCTGTTTTTT.

This rearrangement joins TRBV5-4 to TRBJ1-2, with D tentatively TRBD1 (5 bases). Looked up from germline, CDR1 is SGHNT and CDR2 is YYREEE (reference sequence). This CDR3 comprises 14 residues. The germline V and J ends were trimmed by 2 bases and 7 bases, with 15 bases remaining between them. The CDR3 DNA reads as TGTGCCAGCAGCTTATCTCGCGGGGCCCCTGGCTACACCTTC. It is translated as CASSLSRGAPGYTF.

This clone has only one observation. The chain recombines TRBV29-1 with TRBJ1-2, with 10 bases aligning to TRBD1. The CDR3 is made up of 13 amino acids. V shed 7 bases and J 4 bases; nucleotides not matched to a gene: 6. The germline V gene encodes CDR1 SQVTM and CDR2 ANQGSEA. The CDR3 region has the DNA TGCAGCGGATCGACAGGGGGCGGCTATGGCTACACCTTC. Protein: CSGSTGGGYGYTF.

This sequence joins TRBV5-1 and TRBJ2-5; the match to TRBD1 covers 7 bases. Trimming took 4 bases from V and 5 from J; bases not matched to a gene: 11. The length of the CDR3 is 15 residues. From germline, CDR1 is SGHRS and CDR2 YFSETQ. The DNA for the CDR3 is TGCGCCAGCAGCCCCCAGACAGGGATTGAGGAGACCCAGTACTTC. Its protein product is CASSPQTGIEETQYF.

The rearrangement joins TRBV5-6 to TRBJ1-5; D gene ambiguous. The V gene's germline CDR1 is SGHDT and CDR2 YYEEEE. The CDR3 runs 13 residues. Deletions cut 0 bases from V and 6 bases from J, with 7 bases between. The CDR3 reads CASSLGVVQPQHF. The CDR3 DNA sequence: TGTGCCAGCAGCTTGGGAGTGGTTCAGCCCCAGCATTTT. The whole variable domain, remainder taken from reference TRBV5-6 and TRBJ1-5, is DAGVTQSPTHLIKTRGQQVTLRCSPKSGHDTVSWYQQALGQGPQFIFQYYEEEERQRGNFPDRFSGHQFPNYSSELNVNALLLGDSALYLCASSLGVVQPQHFGDGTRLSIL.

The chain links TRBV6-4 to TRBJ2-1, with D tentatively TRBD2 (6 bases). The CDR3 runs 16 residues. CDR1 and CDR2 (germline): MRHNA, SNTAGT. V was clipped by 2 bases and J by 5 bases, with 16 bases between them. The CDR3 DNA reads as TGTGCCAGCAGTGACGAGGTGGGTAGCGGAAACAATGAGCAGTTCTTC. It translates to CASSDEVGSGNNEQFF.

This chain joins TRBV2 and TRBJ2-3; 9 bases align to TRBD2. The V and J ends lost 4 bases and 3 bases, in that order; junction bases with no gene match: 8. CDR1 is SNHLY and CDR2 is FYNNEI in the germline V gene. CDR3 length: 16 residues. CDR3 amino acids: CASSARLAGITDTQYF. The CDR3 region has the DNA TGTGCCAGCAGTGCCAGGCTAGCGGGGATTACAGATACGCAGTATTTT. Full variable domain (outside the CDR3, taken from reference TRBV2 and TRBJ2-3): EPEVTQTPSHQVTQMGQEVILRCVPISNHLYFYWYRQILGQKVEFLVSFYNNEISEKSEIFDDQFSVERPDGSNFTLKIRSTKLEDSAMYFCASSARLAGITDTQYFGPGTRLTVL.

V is TRBV5-1 and J is TRBJ2-1; 12 bases line up with TRBD2. The CDR3 consists of 17 residues. CDR1 SGHRS and CDR2 YFSETQ come from the germline V gene. J was trimmed by 2 bases and V by 2 bases; bases with no gene match: 5. The chain's CDR3 is CASSFGLAGGTYNEQFF. CDR3 sequence (DNA): TGCGCCAGCAGCTTCGGCCTAGCGGGGGGGACCTACAATGAGCAGTTCTTC.

The genes are TRBV27 and TRBJ1-4, with D uncertain. This CDR3 has 15 amino acids. Trimming pared 8 bases from V and 4 bases from J, leaving 17 bases between. Germline V gene lookup returns CDR1 MNHEY and CDR2 SMNVEV (reference sequence). CDR3 nucleotide sequence: TGTGCCAGCGCTCAAGGAGGCCTATTTAATGAAAAACTGTTTTTT. Protein sequence: CASAQGGLFNEKLFF.

This clone was detected once. The V and J genes are TRBV28 and TRBJ1-5; weak D call: TRBD1 (5 bases). The CDR3 is made up of 15 amino acids. Germline CDR1 is MDHEN and CDR2 is SYDVKM. Trimming took 2 bases from V and 0 from J, leaving 8 bases between them. The CDR3 here is CASSLTGHSNQPQHF. In nucleotides, the CDR3 is TGTGCCAGCAGTTTAACAGGTCATAGCAATCAGCCCCAGCATTTT.

The chain recombines TRBV29-1 with TRBJ2-5; unclear D gene. V shed 4 bases and J shed 0 bases, with 6 bases lying between them. CDR1 is SQVTM, CDR2 ANQGSEA, per germline. This CDR3 spans 12 amino acids. This CDR3 is CSVGSNQETQYF. Written as DNA, the CDR3 is TGCAGCGTTGGTAGTAACCAAGAGACCCAGTACTTC.

The genes are TRBV2 and TRBJ2-5, with TRBD2 as a possible D gene (7 bases). CDR1 is SNHLY and CDR2 is FYNNEI in the germline V gene. The CDR3 runs 13 residues. Trimming removed 3 bases at V and 7 bases at J, with 12 bases between. CDR3 DNA: TGTGCCAGCAGTGAGGGGGGGGCTTGGACCCAGTACTTC. It yields the protein CASSEGGAWTQYF.

The gene calls are TRBV10-3 and TRBJ2-1; 11 nucleotides line up with TRBD2. Trimming removed 2 bases from V and 7 bases from J; junction bases left unmatched: 4. CDR1 ENHRY and CDR2 SYGVKD come from the germline V gene. The CDR3 covers 15 residues. The CDR3: CAISETSGRSNEQFF. The DNA of the CDR3 is TGTGCCATCAGTGAGACTAGCGGGAGAAGTAATGAGCAGTTCTTC.

The gene calls are TRBV6-5 and TRBJ2-5, with 8 nucleotides matching TRBD2. CDR1 is MNHEY, CDR2 SVGAGI, per germline. V gave up 0 bases and J gave up 5 bases; unmatched junction bases: 2. CDR3 length: 14 residues. CDR3 region: CASSYSTGGETQYF. The DNA for the CDR3 is TGTGCCAGCAGTTACTCGACGGGAGGGGAGACCCAGTACTTC.

This clone appeared once. The CDR3 sequence: CAAGAIRELFF. The CDR3 DNA sequence: TGTGCCGCTGGGGCGATTAGGGAGCTGTTTTTT. The rearrangement joins TRBV24-1 to TRBJ2-2; tentative D call: TRBD1 (5 bases). Germline-derived CDR1 and CDR2 are KGHDR and SFDVKD. V dropped 12 bases and J dropped 9 bases, with 13 bases sitting between them. This CDR3 spans 11 amino acids.

Concerning this clone: Other DNA sequences in the sample encode the same CDR3. The genes are TRBV30 and TRBJ1-1; D is possibly TRBD1 (5 bases). The CDR3 covers 12 residues. CDR1 GTSNPN and CDR2 SVGIG come from the germline V gene (reference sequence). The V gene lost 3 bases and the J gene lost 1 base, with 6 bases spanning the gap. The CDR3 DNA sequence: TGTGCCTGGAGCAGGGAGAACACTGAAGCTTTCTTT. Amino acids: CAWSRENTEAFF.

This clone appeared once. J is TRBJ2-5 and V is TRBV6-5; tentatively, D is TRBD2 (5 bases). Germline loops: CDR1 MNHEY, CDR2 SVGAGI. This CDR3 is 12 amino acids long. The germline V and J ends were trimmed by 6 bases and 2 bases, with 7 bases remaining between them. This CDR3 is CASRDFQETQYF. In nucleotides, the CDR3 is TGTGCCAGCAGGGACTTTCAAGAGACCCAGTACTTC.

This CDR3 reads CASSQASGGVETQYF. DNA of the CDR3: TGTGCCAGCAGCCAAGCTAGCGGAGGGGTGGAGACCCAGTACTTC. The chain couples TRBV4-2 to TRBJ2-5; TRBD2 matches 7 bases. There are 15 residues in the CDR3. CDR1 is LGHNA and CDR2 is YNFKEQ in the germline V gene. V was pared by 1 base and J by 5 bases, with 7 bases of the junction left unmatched.

V and J are TRBV4-2 and TRBJ1-1; D is unresolved. The CDR3 spans 15 residues. Trimming stripped 1 base from V and 3 bases from J, with 12 bases between. CDR1 is LGHNA, CDR2 YNFKEQ, per germline. The CDR3 sequence is CASSQADGDYTEAFF. The CDR3 bases are TGTGCCAGCAGCCAAGCGGACGGGGATTACACTGAAGCTTTCTTT.

This chain uses TRBV19 with TRBJ1-1; D is perhaps TRBD1 (6 bases). This CDR3 comprises 16 residues. Germline values: CDR1 LNHDA, CDR2 SQIVND (reference sequence). Trimming took 3 bases from V and 0 from J, leaving 14 bases between them. The CDR3, as DNA: TGTGCCAGTAGTATGGCGGGGGGCGGGATGAACACTGAAGCTTTCTTT. Its protein product is CASSMAGGGMNTEAFF.

The rearrangement links TRBV18 to TRBJ2-1; a possible D gene is TRBD2 (5 bases). Germline CDR1 KGHSH, CDR2 LQKENI. Trimming stripped 4 bases from V and 7 bases from J, with 8 bases between. The CDR3 has 12 amino acids. CDR3 DNA sequence: TGTGCCAGCTCACGCTCGGGGAATGAGCAGTTCTTC. Its protein product is CASSRSGNEQFF. The variable domain in full, with the rest retrieved from reference TRBV18 and TRBJ2-1, is NAGVMQNPRHLVRRRGQEARLRCSPMKGHSHVYWYRQLPEEGLKFMVYLQKENIIDESGMPKERFSAEFPKEGPSILRIQQVVRGDSAAYFCASSRSGNEQFFGPGTRLTVL.

A few counts support this clone. The chain combines TRBV5-1 with TRBJ2-1; D unclear. Looked up from germline, CDR1 is SGHRS and CDR2 is YFSETQ. CDR3 length: 16 residues. Trimming stripped 1 base from V and 6 bases from J, with 17 bases between. This CDR3 reads CASSLLIQASGNEQFF. CDR3 DNA sequence: TGCGCCAGCAGCTTGCTTATCCAGGCATCCGGCAATGAGCAGTTCTTC.

The chain carries TRBV11-3 and TRBJ2-1; D remains ambiguous. Trimming cost V 1 base and J 6 bases, with 7 bases left between them. The CDR3 has 13 amino acids. Looked up from germline, CDR1 is SGHNT and CDR2 is YENEEA. CDR3 coding DNA: TGTGCCAGCAGCTTAGGCCCGGGCAATGAGCAGTTCTTC. It encodes CASSLGPGNEQFF.

This clone was observed a handful of times. The germline gene is not matched at one end of the junction; a read error may be the cause. The V and J genes are TRBV27 and TRBJ2-7; perhaps TRBD2 as D (5 bases). From germline, CDR1 is MNHEY and CDR2 SMNVEV (reference sequence). The CDR3 is made up of 12 amino acids. The CDR3 DNA sequence: TGTGCCAGCAGTTTAAGAGAGGGCGAGAAGTACTTC. It translates to CASSLREGEKYF.

The chain joins TRBV6-5 to TRBJ2-5; 9 bases map to TRBD2. V shed 5 bases, J shed 4 bases, and the junction held 8 bases outside the gene matches. The CDR3 has 15 amino acids. CDR1 is MNHEY and CDR2 is SVGAGI in the germline V gene. CDR3 sequence reads: CASSPDERGAETQYF. CDR3 sequence (DNA): TGTGCCAGCAGTCCTGACGAGCGGGGGGCAGAGACCCAGTACTTC.

The J gene is TRBJ2-5, the V gene TRBV7-9; D not certain. This CDR3 has 15 amino acids. The V and J ends lost 1 base and 2 bases respectively, with 11 bases between them. Germline loops: CDR1 SEHNR, CDR2 FQNEAQ (reference sequence). The CDR3 here is CASSLVKPLQETQYF. The DNA of the CDR3 is TGTGCCAGCAGCTTAGTGAAGCCGTTACAAGAGACCCAGTACTTC.

The V call is TRBV9, the J call TRBJ2-1, with D tentatively TRBD2 (6 bases). Germline V gene sequence: CDR1 SGDLS, CDR2 YYNGEE. The CDR3 consists of 14 residues. The germline V and J ends were trimmed by 0 bases and 9 bases, with 13 bases remaining between them. CDR3 residues: CASSVDMRGVEQFF. In DNA form, the CDR3 reads TGTGCCAGCAGCGTAGATATGCGCGGGGTTGAGCAGTTCTTC.

This chain joins TRBV7-3 and TRBJ2-1; D possibly corresponds to TRBD1 (6 bases). The germline V gene encodes CDR1 SGHTA and CDR2 FQGTGA. The CDR3 sequence is 16 residues long. The V gene lost 4 bases and the J gene lost 8 bases, with 21 bases spanning the gap. CDR3 sequence (DNA): TGTGCCAGCAGCTCCCGCCCCAGGGGCGGTAGGGATGAGCAGTTCTTC. This gives the protein CASSSRPRGGRDEQFF. Combining the CDR3 with reference TRBV7-3 and TRBJ2-1 gives the whole variable domain GAGVSQTPSNKVTEKGKYVELRCDPISGHTALYWYRQSLGQGPEFLIYFQGTGAADDSGLPNDRFFAVRPEGSVSTLKIQRTERGDSAVYLCASSSRPRGGRDEQFFGPGTRLTVL.

V is TRBV19 and J is TRBJ2-3; 8 bases map to TRBD1. The CDR3 is made up of 15 amino acids. Trimming removed 6 bases from V and 1 base from J; junction bases left unmatched: 6. Germline assignment: CDR1 LNHDA and CDR2 SQIVND (reference sequence). CDR3: CASSLGQERTDTQYF. DNA for the CDR3: TGTGCCAGTAGCTTGGGACAGGAGCGCACAGATACGCAGTATTTT.